This T cell receptor beta chain was obtained from a study of identical twins. Study observations and caveats: Low generation probability was overrepresented in out-of-frame alpha sequences shared by twins.

With regard to this clonotype: Its antigen is still unknown.

CDR1 LGHNA and CDR2 YSLEER come from the germline V gene. Trimming cost V 0 bases and J 6 bases; bases outside gene matches: 4. The CDR3 runs 16 residues. Healthy Caucasians provided all donations. TCRdb re-called the 5' RACE reads through MiXCR, storing one row per CDR3 protein. The table lists some 790,000 distinct CDR3 sequences, around a sixth of them singletons, with roughly 13% in the top ten. These sequences were also reported in another study, on T cells expressing NK-cell markers. As that study records: Dominant NKG2C+ clonotypes accounted for about 1.0-7.0% of CD8+ T cells in a handful of donors. A few donors' CD3+CD56-NKG2C+ cells were dominated by the same clonotypes.

The clonotype comes from a woman in her late teens or twenties in good health. This chain uses TRBV4-3 with TRBJ2-3; 12 bases align to TRBD2. Sample: PBMCs. CDR3 DNA: TGCGCCAGCAGCCAAGAGAATCTAGCGGGAGGGGATACGCAGTATTTT. Amino acids: CASSQENLAGGDTQYF.